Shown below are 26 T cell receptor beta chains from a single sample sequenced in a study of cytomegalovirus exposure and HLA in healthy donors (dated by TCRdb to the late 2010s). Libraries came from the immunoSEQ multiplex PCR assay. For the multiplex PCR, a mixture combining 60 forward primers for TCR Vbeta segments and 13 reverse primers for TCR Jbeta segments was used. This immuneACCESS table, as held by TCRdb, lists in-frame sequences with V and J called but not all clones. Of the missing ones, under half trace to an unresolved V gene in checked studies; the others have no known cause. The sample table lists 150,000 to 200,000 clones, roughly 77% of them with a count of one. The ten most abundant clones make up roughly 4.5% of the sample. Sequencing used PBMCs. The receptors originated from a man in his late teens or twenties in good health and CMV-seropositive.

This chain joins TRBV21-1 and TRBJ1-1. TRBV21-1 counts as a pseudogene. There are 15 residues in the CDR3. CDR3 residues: CASSKVVRQNTEAFF. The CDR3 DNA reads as TGTGCCAGCAGCAAAGTAGTACGTCAGAACACTGAAGCTTTCTTT.

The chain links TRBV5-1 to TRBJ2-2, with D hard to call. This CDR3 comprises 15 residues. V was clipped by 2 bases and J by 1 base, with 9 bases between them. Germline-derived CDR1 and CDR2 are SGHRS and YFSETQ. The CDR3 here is CASSFEARNTGELFF. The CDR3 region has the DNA TGCGCCAGCAGCTTCGAGGCCAGGAACACCGGGGAGCTGTTTTTT. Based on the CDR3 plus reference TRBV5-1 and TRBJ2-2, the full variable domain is KAGVTQTPRYLIKTRGQQVTLSCSPISGHRSVSWYQQTPGQGLQFLFEYFSETQRNKGNFPGRFSGRQFSNSRSEMNVSTLELGDSALYLCASSFEARNTGELFFGEGSRLTVL.

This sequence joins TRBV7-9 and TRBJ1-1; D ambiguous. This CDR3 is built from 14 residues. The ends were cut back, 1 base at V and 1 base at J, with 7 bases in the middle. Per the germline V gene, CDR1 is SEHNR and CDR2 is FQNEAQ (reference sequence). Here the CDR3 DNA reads TGTGCCAGCAGCTTAGGTCAGGAGAACACTGAAGCTTTCTTT. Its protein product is CASSLGQENTEAFF.

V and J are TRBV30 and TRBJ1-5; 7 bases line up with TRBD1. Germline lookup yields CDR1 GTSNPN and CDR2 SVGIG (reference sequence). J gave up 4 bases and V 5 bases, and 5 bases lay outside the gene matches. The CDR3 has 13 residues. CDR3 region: CAWGAGGNQPQHF. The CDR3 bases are TGTGCCTGGGGGGCAGGGGGGAATCAGCCCCAGCATTTT.

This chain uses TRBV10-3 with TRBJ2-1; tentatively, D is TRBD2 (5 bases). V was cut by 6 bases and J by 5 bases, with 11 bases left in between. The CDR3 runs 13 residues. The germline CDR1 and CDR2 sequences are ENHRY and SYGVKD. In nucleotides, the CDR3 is TGTGCCATCAGGGGAGATCCGCACAATGAGCAGTTCTTC. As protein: CAIRGDPHNEQFF.

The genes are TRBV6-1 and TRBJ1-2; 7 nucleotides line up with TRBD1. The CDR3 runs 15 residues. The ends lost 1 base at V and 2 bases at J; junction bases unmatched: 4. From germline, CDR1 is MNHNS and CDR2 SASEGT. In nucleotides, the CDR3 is TGTGCCAGCAGTGAAGTCTCCAGGGGGAACTATGGCTACACCTTC. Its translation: CASSEVSRGNYGYTF.

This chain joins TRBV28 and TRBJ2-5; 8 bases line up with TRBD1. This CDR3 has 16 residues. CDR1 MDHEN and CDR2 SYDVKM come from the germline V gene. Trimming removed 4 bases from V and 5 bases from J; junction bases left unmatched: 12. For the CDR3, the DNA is TGTGCCAGCAGTTCTCCGAGGACAGGGTATGGGGAGACCCAGTACTTC. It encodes CASSSPRTGYGETQYF. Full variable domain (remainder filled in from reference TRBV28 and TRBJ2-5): DVKVTQSSRYLVKRTGEKVFLECVQDMDHENMFWYRQDPGLGLRLIYFSYDVKMKEKGDIPEGYSVSREKKERFSLILESASTNQTSMYLCASSSPRTGYGETQYFGPGTRLLVL.

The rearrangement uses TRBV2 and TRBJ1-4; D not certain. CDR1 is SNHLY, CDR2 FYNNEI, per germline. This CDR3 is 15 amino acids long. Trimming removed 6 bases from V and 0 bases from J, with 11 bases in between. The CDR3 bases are TGTGCCAGCAGGCAGACGGGTGCAACTAATGAAAAACTGTTTTTT. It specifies CASRQTGATNEKLFF.

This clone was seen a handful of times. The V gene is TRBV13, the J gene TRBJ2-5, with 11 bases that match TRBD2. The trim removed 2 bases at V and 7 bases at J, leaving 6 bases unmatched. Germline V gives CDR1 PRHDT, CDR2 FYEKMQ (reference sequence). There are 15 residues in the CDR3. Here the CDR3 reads CASSLMGLAEGTQYF. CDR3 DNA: TGTGCCAGCAGCTTAATGGGACTAGCGGAAGGGACCCAGTACTTC. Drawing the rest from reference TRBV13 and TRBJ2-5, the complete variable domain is AAGVIQSPRHLIKEKRETATLKCYPIPRHDTVYWYQQGPGQDPQFLISFYEKMQSDKGSIPDRFSAQQFSDYHSELNMSSLELGDSALYFCASSLMGLAEGTQYFGPGTRLLVL.

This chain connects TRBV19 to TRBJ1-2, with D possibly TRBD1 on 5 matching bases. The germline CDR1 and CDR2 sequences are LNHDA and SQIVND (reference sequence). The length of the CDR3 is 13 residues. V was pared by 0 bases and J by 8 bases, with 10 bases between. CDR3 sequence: CASSIDRVSGYTF. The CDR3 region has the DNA TGTGCCAGTAGTATAGACAGGGTAAGCGGCTACACCTTC.

The CDR3 region is CASSESLGQGQETQYF. In DNA, the CDR3 is TGTGCCAGCAGTGAAAGTTTAGGACAGGGGCAAGAGACCCAGTACTTC. The chain recombines TRBV6-1 with TRBJ2-5; 9 nucleotides align to TRBD1. J was trimmed by 2 bases and V by 2 bases; bases with no gene match: 6. The germline V gene encodes CDR1 MNHNS and CDR2 SASEGT. This CDR3 is 16 amino acids long.

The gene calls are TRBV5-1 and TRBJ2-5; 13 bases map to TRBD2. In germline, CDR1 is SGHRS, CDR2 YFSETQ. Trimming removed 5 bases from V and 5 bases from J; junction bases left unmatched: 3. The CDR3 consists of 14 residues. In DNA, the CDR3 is TGCGCCAGCAGGACTAGCGGGAGGAGGGAGACCCAGTACTTC. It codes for CASRTSGRRETQYF.

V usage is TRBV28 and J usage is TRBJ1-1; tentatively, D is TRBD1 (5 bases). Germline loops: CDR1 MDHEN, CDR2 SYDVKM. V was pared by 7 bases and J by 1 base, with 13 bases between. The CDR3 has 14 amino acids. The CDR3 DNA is TGTGCCAGCATCTCGGGTGGACAGAACACTGAAGCTTTCTTT. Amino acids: CASISGGQNTEAFF.

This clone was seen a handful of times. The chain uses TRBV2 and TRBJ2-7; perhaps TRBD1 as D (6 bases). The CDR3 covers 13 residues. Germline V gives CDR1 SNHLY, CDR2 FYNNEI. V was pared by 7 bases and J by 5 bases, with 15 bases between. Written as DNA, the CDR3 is TGTGCCAGCAATCTCTTAAGGGGGAACGAGCAGTACGTC. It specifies CASNLLRGNEQYV.

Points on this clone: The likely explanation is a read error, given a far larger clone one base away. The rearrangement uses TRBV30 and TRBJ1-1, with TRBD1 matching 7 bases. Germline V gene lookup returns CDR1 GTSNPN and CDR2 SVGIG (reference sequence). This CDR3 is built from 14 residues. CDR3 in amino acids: CAWSPRGLNTESFF. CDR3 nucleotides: TGTGCCTGGAGCCCCAGGGGGTTGAACACTGAATCTTTCTTT.

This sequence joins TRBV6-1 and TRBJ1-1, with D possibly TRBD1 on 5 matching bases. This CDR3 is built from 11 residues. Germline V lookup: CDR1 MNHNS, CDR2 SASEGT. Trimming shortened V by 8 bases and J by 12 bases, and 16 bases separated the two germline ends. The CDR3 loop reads CASSEQATTFF. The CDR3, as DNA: TGTGCCAGCTCCGAACAGGCCACCACTTTCTTT.

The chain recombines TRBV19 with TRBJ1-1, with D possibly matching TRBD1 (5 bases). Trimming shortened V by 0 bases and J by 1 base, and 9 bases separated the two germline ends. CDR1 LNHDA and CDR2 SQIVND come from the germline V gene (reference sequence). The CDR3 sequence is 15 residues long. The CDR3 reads CASSIDHRRNTEAFF. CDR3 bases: TGTGCCAGTAGTATAGACCACAGGAGGAACACTGAAGCTTTCTTT.

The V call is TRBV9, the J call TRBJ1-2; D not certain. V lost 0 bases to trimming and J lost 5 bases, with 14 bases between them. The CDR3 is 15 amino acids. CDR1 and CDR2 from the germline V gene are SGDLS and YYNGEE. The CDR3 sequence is CASSVEVGQPYGYTF. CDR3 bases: TGTGCCAGCAGCGTAGAGGTTGGGCAGCCTTATGGCTACACCTTC.

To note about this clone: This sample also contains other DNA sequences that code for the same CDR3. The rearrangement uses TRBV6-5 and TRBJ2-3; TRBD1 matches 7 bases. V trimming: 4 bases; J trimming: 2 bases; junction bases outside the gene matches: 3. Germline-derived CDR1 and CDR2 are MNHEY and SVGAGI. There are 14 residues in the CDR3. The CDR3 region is CASSLDRATDTQYF. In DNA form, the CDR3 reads TGTGCCAGCAGTTTAGACAGGGCCACAGATACGCAGTATTTT.

The CDR3: CASSLESGTPYGYTF. The CDR3 coding sequence is TGTGCCAGCAGCTTAGAATCCGGGACACCTTATGGCTACACCTTC. The chain uses TRBV7-8 and TRBJ1-2; D may be TRBD1 (6 bases). V shed 1 base and J shed 5 bases, with 14 bases lying between them. There are 15 residues in the CDR3. Germline V gene lookup returns CDR1 SGHVS and CDR2 FQNEAQ.

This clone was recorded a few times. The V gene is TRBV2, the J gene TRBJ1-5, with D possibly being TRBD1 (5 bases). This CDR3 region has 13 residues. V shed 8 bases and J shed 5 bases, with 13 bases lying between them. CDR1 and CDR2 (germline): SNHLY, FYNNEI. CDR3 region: CASGGEGDQPQHF. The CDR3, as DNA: TGTGCCAGCGGGGGGGAGGGTGATCAGCCCCAGCATTTT. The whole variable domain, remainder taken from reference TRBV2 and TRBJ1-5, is EPEVTQTPSHQVTQMGQEVILRCVPISNHLYFYWYRQILGQKVEFLVSFYNNEISEKSEIFDDQFSVERPDGSNFTLKIRSTKLEDSAMYFCASGGEGDQPQHFGDGTRLSIL.

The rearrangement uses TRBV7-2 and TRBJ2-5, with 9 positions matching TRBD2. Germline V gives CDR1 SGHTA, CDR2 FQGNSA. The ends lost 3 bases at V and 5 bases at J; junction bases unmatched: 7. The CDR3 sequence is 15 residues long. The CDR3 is CASSFQGGGGETQYF. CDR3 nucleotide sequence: TGTGCCAGCAGCTTTCAGGGCGGGGGGGGCGAGACCCAGTACTTC. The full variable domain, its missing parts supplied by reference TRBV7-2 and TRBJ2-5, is GAGVSQSPSNKVTEKGKDVELRCDPISGHTALYWYRQSLGQGLEFLIYFQGNSAPDKSGLPSDRFSAERTGGSVSTLTIQRTQQEDSAVYLCASSFQGGGGETQYFGPGTRLLVL.

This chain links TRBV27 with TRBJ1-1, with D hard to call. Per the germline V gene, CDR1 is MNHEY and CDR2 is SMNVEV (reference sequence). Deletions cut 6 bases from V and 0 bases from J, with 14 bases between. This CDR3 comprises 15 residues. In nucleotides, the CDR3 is TGTGCCAGCAGCCCAAGGTCGGGGATGAACACTGAAGCTTTCTTT. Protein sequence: CASSPRSGMNTEAFF.

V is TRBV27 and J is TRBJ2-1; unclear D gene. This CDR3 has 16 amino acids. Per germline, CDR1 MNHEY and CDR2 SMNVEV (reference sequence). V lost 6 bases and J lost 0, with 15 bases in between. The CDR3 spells CASSSDSARSYNEQFF. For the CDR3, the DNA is TGTGCCAGCAGCTCAGACTCCGCCCGCTCCTACAATGAGCAGTTCTTC.

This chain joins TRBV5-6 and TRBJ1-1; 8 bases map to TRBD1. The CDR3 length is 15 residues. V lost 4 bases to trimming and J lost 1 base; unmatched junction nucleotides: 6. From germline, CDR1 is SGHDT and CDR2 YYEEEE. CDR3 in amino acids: CASSTTGTGNTEAFF. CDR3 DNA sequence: TGTGCCAGCAGCACAACCGGGACAGGGAACACTGAAGCTTTCTTT.

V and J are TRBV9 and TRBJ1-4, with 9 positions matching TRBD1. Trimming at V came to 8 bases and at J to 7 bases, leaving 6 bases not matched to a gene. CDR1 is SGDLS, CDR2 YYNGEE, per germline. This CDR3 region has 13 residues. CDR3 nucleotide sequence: TGTGCCAGTTCAAGGACAGGGGCTGAAAAACTGTTTTTT. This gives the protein CASSRTGAEKLFF.